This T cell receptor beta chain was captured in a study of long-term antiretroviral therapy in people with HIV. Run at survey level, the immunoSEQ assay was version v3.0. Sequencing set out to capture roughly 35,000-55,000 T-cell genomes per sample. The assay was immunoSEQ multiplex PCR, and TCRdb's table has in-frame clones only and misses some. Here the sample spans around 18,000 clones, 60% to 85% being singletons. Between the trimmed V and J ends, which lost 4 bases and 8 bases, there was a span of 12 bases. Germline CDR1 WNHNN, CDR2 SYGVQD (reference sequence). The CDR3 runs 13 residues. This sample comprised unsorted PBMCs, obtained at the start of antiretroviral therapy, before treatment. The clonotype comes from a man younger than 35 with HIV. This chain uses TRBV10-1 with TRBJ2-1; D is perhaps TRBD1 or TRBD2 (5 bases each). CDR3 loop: CASSGDLGDEQFF. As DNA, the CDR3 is TGCGCCAGCAGTGGGGACCTTGGGGATGAGCAGTTCTTC.